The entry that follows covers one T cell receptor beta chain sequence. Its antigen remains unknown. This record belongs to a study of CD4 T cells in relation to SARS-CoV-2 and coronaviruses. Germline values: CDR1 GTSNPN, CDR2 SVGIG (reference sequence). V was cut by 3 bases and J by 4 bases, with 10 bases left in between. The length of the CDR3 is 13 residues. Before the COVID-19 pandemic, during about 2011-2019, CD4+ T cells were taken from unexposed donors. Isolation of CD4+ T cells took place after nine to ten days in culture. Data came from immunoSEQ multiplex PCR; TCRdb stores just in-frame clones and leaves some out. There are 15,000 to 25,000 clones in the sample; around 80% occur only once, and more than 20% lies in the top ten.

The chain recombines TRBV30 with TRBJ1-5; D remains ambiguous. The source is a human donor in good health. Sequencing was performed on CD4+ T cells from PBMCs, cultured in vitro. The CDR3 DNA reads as TGTGCCTGGAGCACGGGAGGTAATCAGCCCCAGCATTTT. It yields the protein CAWSTGGNQPQHF.